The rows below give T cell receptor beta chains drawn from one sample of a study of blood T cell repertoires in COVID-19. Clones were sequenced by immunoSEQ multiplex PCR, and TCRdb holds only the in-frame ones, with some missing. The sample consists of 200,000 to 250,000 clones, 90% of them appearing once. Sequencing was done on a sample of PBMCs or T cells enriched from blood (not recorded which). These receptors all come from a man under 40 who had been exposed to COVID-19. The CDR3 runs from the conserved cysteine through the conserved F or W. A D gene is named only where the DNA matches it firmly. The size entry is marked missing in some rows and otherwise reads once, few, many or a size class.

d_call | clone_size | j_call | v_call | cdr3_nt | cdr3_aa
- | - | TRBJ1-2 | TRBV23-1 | TGCGCCAGCAGGCCCGCAGAATATGGCTACACCTTC | CASRPAEYGYTF
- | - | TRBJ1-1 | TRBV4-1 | TGCGCCTCCTCCACGCCGCAGGGTGACACTGAAGCTTTCTTT | CASSTPQGDTEAFF
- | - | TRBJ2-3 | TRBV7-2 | TGTGCCAGCAGCGCAGGTGTAAGCACAGATACGCAGTATTTT | CASSAGVSTDTQYF
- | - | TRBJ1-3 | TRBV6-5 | TGTGCCAGCAGGGTGGGGCTAGGTACTGGAAACACCATATATTTT | CASRVGLGTGNTIYF
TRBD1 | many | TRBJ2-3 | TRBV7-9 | TGTGCCAGCAGCTGGGACAGAGATACGCAGTATTTT | CASSWDRDTQYF
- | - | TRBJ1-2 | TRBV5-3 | TGTGCCAGAAGCTTGCGAAACTTTAGATATGGCTACACCTTC | CARSLRNFRYGYTF
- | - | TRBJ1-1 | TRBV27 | TGTGCCAGCAGGGAGGGCACTGAAGCTTTCTTT | CASREGTEAFF
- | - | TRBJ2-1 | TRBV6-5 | TGTGCCAGCACTCTCCAGGGGGGACGCAACAATGAGCAGTTCTTC | CASTLQGGRNNEQFF
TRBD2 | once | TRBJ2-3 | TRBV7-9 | TGTGCCAGCAGCTTCCAATTGGGATGGCGGGGGGGCACAGATACGCAGTATTTT | CASSFQLGWRGGTDTQYF
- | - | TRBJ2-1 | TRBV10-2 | TGCGCCAGCCATCAGGGTAATGAGCAGTTCTTC | CASHQGNEQFF
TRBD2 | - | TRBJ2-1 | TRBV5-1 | TGCGCCAGCAGCCCCCCGGGAATGAGCGGGGGGGCCCCAAGCTCCTACAATGAGCAGTTCTTC | CASSPPGMSGGAPSSYNEQFF
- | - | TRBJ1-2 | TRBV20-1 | TGCAGTGCTAGTAGGGGCAACTATGGCTACACCTTC | CSASRGNYGYTF